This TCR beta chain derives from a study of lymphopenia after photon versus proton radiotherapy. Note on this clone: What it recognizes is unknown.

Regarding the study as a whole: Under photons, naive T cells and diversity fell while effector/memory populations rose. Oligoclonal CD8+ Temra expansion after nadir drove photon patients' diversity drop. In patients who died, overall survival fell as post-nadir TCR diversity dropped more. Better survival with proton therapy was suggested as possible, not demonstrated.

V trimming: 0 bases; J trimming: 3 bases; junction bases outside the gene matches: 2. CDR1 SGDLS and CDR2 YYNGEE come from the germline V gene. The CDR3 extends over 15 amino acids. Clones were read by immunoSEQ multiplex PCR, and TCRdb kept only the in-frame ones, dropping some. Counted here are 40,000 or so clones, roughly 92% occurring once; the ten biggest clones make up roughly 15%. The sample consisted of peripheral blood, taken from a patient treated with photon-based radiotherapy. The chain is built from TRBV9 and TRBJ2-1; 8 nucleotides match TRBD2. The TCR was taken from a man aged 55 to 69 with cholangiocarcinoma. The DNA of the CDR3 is TGTGCCAGCAGCGTAGTAGCGGGATTCTACAATGAGCAGTTCTTC. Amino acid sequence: CASSVVAGFYNEQFF. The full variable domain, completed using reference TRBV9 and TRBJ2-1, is DSGVTQTPKHLITATGQRVTLRCSPRSGDLSVYWYQQSLDQGLQFLIQYYNGEERAKGNILERFSAQQFPDLHSELNLSSLELGDSALYFCASSVVAGFYNEQFFGPGTRLTVL.